This T cell receptor (beta chain) was identified during a study of control samples from healthy donors and cancer patients. Germline V gene sequence: CDR1 SGHTA, CDR2 FQGTGA. The CDR3 totals 15 residues. J lost 1 base, V lost 3 bases, and 3 bases had no gene match. Assay used: immunoSEQ multiplex PCR; TCRdb lists only in-frame clones, some missing. Of approximately 120,000 clones listed, about 90% are singletons. The sequenced material came from blood. The chain carries TRBV7-3 and TRBJ2-5, with 9 bases identical to TRBD1. The sequence was obtained from a man younger than 30 in good health. CDR3 DNA sequence: TGTGCCAGCAGCTTCGGGACAGGGCGCCAAGAGACCCAGTACTTC. It encodes CASSFGTGRQETQYF.